This TCR beta chain was profiled in a study of blood T cell repertoires in COVID-19. As handled by the study authors: Amplification of reference gene primers was used by the study to estimate nucleated cell counts. Some clones are missing from TCRdb's copy, which holds only in-frame ones; the method was immunoSEQ multiplex PCR. The DNA was the basis for D and trimming; V, J and clone size are from that table. The sample lists a few hundred thousand clones, 80% to 90% occurring once. V was cut by 5 bases and J by 0 bases, with 14 bases left in between. Per germline, CDR1 SGHTA and CDR2 FQGNSA. CDR3 length equals 16 residues.

Sequenced input: peripheral blood. The chain couples TRBV7-2 to TRBJ1-5; no reliable D call. This TCR was recovered from an elderly woman with acute or convalescent COVID-19. CDR3 sequence reads: CASSLSILLSNQPQHF. The CDR3 DNA is TGTGCCAGCAGCCTGAGCATACTGCTTAGCAATCAGCCCCAGCATTTT.